This T cell receptor (beta chain) came from a study of cytomegalovirus exposure and HLA in healthy donors. The overall study: Counted in an early data release were about 85 million unique TCRs from HLA-typed donors. Study-wide findings and caveats: Most of the CMV-associated TCR beta chains (in a later analysis) appeared to be HLA-restricted.

This CDR3 is built from 12 residues. Trimming cost V 7 bases and J 4 bases, with 10 bases left between them. The germline V gene has CDR1 LNHDA and CDR2 SQIVND (reference sequence). Concerning this clone itself: Its target is not known.

Vbeta (60) and Jbeta (13) primers were used in the PCR. Per the authors' pipeline: Approximately 11 million of about 80 million unique TCR beta chains were shared, per a later count. Assay: immunoSEQ multiplex PCR; the TCRdb copy retains only in-frame clones and omits some. V, J and clone size reflect that table, while D and trimming were determined from the DNA. The data contain some 220,000 clones, 70% to 85% of them singletons. J is TRBJ1-2 and V is TRBV19, with no clear D. The sequencing sample was made of PBMCs. The sequence was obtained from a woman aged 40 to 50 in good health and CMV-seronegative. CDR3 protein: CASTTEGYGYTF. The CDR3 DNA is TGTGCCAGTACGACGGAGGGCTATGGCTACACCTTC. Together with reference TRBV19 and TRBJ1-2, the CDR3 gives the full variable domain: DGGITQSPKYLFRKEGQNVTLSCEQNLNHDAMYWYRQDPGQGLRLIYYSQIVNDFQKGDIAEGYSVSREKKESFPLTVTSAQKNPTAFYLCASTTEGYGYTFGSGTRLTVV.